These T cell receptor beta chains were read from a single sample in a study of radiotherapy plus CTLA-4 blockade in lung cancer. Assay: immunoSEQ multiplex PCR; the TCRdb copy retains only in-frame clones and omits some. The sample includes 40,000 to 55,000 clones, roughly four fifths of them seen just once. Sequences were derived from peripheral blood, sampled from a patient treated with radiotherapy plus ipilimumab. The origin of the receptors is a human donor with non-small cell lung cancer whose response to radiotherapy plus ipilimumab could not be evaluated. The CDR3 runs from the conserved cysteine through the conserved F or W. Each record gives: J gene, V gene, clone size, D gene, CDR3 length, CDR3 DNA, CDR3 protein. The D gene is left open where the match is weak. Clone size appears in some rows only: once, few, many, or a class for an expanded clone.

>TRBJ1-5|TRBV19|.|TRBD1|13
TGTGCCAGTCATACAGGGGAAAATCAGCCCCAGCATTTT
CASHTGENQPQHF
>TRBJ1-1|TRBV28|once|.|14
TGTGCCAGCAGAACCCCCAGGGCGAACACTGAAGCTTTCTTT
CASRTPRANTEAFF
>TRBJ2-7|TRBV14|few|.|15
TGTGCCAGCAGCCTAAAGTTGGGCGATCTCTACGAGCAGTACTTC
CASSLKLGDLYEQYF
>TRBJ1-3|TRBV6-1|.|.|15
TGTGCCAGCAGTCTCGATGGGAGCTCTGGAAACACCATATATTTT
CASSLDGSSGNTIYF
>TRBJ2-1|TRBV9|.|TRBD1|16
TGTGCCAGCAGCGCAACCGGGACAGGGGTGTTCAATGAGCAGTTCTTC
CASSATGTGVFNEQFF
>TRBJ1-3|TRBV5-5|.|TRBD1|14
TGTGCCAGCAGCGTGGACAGGTCTGGAAACACCATATATTTT
CASSVDRSGNTIYF
>TRBJ2-7|TRBV5-6|.|.|13
TGTGCCAGCAGCTTGGGACAGAACTACGAGCAGTACTTC
CASSLGQNYEQYF
>TRBJ2-2|TRBV9|.|TRBD2|19
TGTGCCAGCAGCGTCCCTAGGGGGACTAGCGGGCTAAGCACCGGGGAGCTGTTTTTT
CASSVPRGTSGLSTGELFF
>TRBJ2-3|TRBV28|.|.|13
TGTGCCAGCGGGGGGATATTGATAAATACGCAGTATTTT
CASGGILINTQYF
>TRBJ1-2|TRBV21-1|few|.|17
TGTGCCAGCAGCAAAGCGGAGGGTTGTAGAGCTAACTATGGCTACACCTTC
CASSKAEGCRANYGYTF
>TRBJ1-6|TRBV5-4|.|TRBD1|16
TGTGCCAGCAGCAAAGGGACAGGGGCGGGCAAGTCACCCCTCCACTTT
CASSKGTGAGKSPLHF
>TRBJ2-2|TRBV30|few|.|15
TGTGCCTGGAGGGACGGCGGGGAGATTTCCGGGGAGCTGTTTTTT
CAWRDGGEISGELFF
>TRBJ1-5|TRBV7-8|.|TRBD1|15
TGTGCCAGCAGCTTAAACGGACAGGCCAATCAGCCCCAGCATTTT
CASSLNGQANQPQHF
>TRBJ2-7|TRBV7-2|.|.|13
TGTGCCAGCAGCTGGGACTTAAACTACGAGCAGTACTTC
CASSWDLNYEQYF
>TRBJ1-5|TRBV4-2|few|TRBD1|16
TGTGCCAGCAGCCAAGATTTGGCAGGGGGCGGACAGCCCCAGCATTTT
CASSQDLAGGGQPQHF
>TRBJ1-2|TRBV6-5|.|TRBD1|16
TGTGCCAGCAGTTACGTCCGGACAGGGGGCGGCTATGGCTACACCTTC
CASSYVRTGGGYGYTF
>TRBJ1-5|TRBV10-3|few|.|14
TGTGCCATCAGTTTTGAGGGCGTCGGTCAGCCCCAGCATTTT
CAISFEGVGQPQHF
>TRBJ2-4|TRBV18|.|.|17
TGTGCCAGCTCACGGACGGGACAATCAACGGCCAAAAACATTCAGTACTTC
CASSRTGQSTAKNIQYF
>TRBJ1-5|TRBV19|.|TRBD1|16
TGTGCCACAAACGGAGGGGGCCATTATAGCAATCAGCCCCAGCATTTT
CATNGGGHYSNQPQHF
>TRBJ2-6|TRBV19|.|.|14
TGTGCCAGTATACAGGGCTCTGGGGCCAACGTCCTGACTTTC
CASIQGSGANVLTF
>TRBJ2-2|TRBV4-3|.|.|16
TGCGCCAGCAGCCAATTCTTCAGGTCGGACACCGGGGAGCTGTTTTTT
CASSQFFRSDTGELFF
>TRBJ1-3|TRBV28|.|.|15
TGTGCCAGCAGTTTATACAACAGCCTGGGTCAAACCATATATTTT
CASSLYNSLGQTIYF
>TRBJ2-7|TRBV7-2|.|.|16
TGTGCCAGCAGCCCAGCCGGGGGGACAAAAAGGAGGGAGCAGTACTTC
CASSPAGGTKRREQYF
>TRBJ2-5|TRBV5-1|.|.|13
TGCGCCAGCAGTTTCGGGGTCCAAGAGACCCAGTACTTC
CASSFGVQETQYF
>TRBJ2-7|TRBV4-1|.|TRBD2|15
TGCGCCAGCAGCCAACCGGGACTAGCGAGATACGAGCAGTACTTC
CASSQPGLARYEQYF
>TRBJ2-1|TRBV9|.|.|14
TGTGCCAGCAGCGGAGTCGAGTGGTACAATGAGCAGTTCTTC
CASSGVEWYNEQFF
>TRBJ2-2|TRBV4-2|.|TRBD2|18
TGTGCCAGCAGCCGGCGACTAGCGGGAAATTCGAACACCGGGGAGCTGTTTTTT
CASSRRLAGNSNTGELFF
>TRBJ1-5|TRBV19|medium-sized|.|18
TGTGCCAGCCCCAAGACACCCTTACGGAGAGGGATCGATCAGCCCCAGCATTTT
CASPKTPLRRGIDQPQHF
>TRBJ1-2|TRBV6-5|.|TRBD1|14
TGTGCCAGCAGTTATGGGACAGGGGGCTATGGCTACACCTTC
CASSYGTGGYGYTF
>TRBJ2-3|TRBV19|.|.|16
TGTGCCAGTAGTACCCTTCGTGGGGACACCACAGATACGCAGTATTTT
CASSTLRGDTTDTQYF
>TRBJ1-1|TRBV9|few|.|14
TGTGCCAGCAGCGTAAGGGGGACGTCCACTGAAGCTTTCTTT
CASSVRGTSTEAFF
>TRBJ2-5|TRBV30|once|TRBD2|14
TGTGCCTGGCGACTAGCGGGAGCCCAAGAGACCCAGTACTTC
CAWRLAGAQETQYF
>TRBJ2-3|TRBV5-1|.|.|15
TGCGCCAGCAGCTTGCGTGGGGCCTACACAGATACGCAGTATTTT
CASSLRGAYTDTQYF
>TRBJ1-1|TRBV5-6|once|.|14
TGTGCCAGCAGCTTGGGGGTCAGCTACTATGAAGCTTTCTTT
CASSLGVSYYEAFF
>TRBJ1-5|TRBV27|.|.|16
TGTGCCAGCAGTGGGGGACCAGACAGGTACAATCAGCCCCAGCATTTT
CASSGGPDRYNQPQHF
>TRBJ2-7|TRBV25-1|.|.|17
TGTGCCAGCAGTGAATCCTTTTTCAGGGACACCTTCTACGAGCAGTACTTC
CASSESFFRDTFYEQYF
>TRBJ2-7|TRBV6-5|.|.|12
TGTGCCAGCAGTTATCCGGTCGGGGAGCAGTACTTC
CASSYPVGEQYF
>TRBJ2-2|TRBV11-2|.|.|17
TGTGCCAGCAGCTTAACCGCAGGGAATAGGGACACCGGGGAGCTGTTTTTT
CASSLTAGNRDTGELFF
>TRBJ1-5|TRBV28|.|.|18
TGTGCCAGCAGTTTCCTTCCTTCCCAGGGTAGGGGCAATCAGCCCCAGCATTTT
CASSFLPSQGRGNQPQHF
>TRBJ1-4|TRBV7-2|.|TRBD1|14
TGTGCCAGCAGCTATCAGGGGGCGGTTGAAAAACTGTTTTTT
CASSYQGAVEKLFF
>TRBJ1-1|TRBV11-2|.|TRBD1|14
TGTGCCAGCAGCTTCACAGGGGGCTTCACTGAAGCTTTCTTT
CASSFTGGFTEAFF
>TRBJ2-3|TRBV7-2|.|.|16
TGTGCCAGCAGCTTAGCGCCAAGCGGGAGCACAGATACGCAGTATTTT
CASSLAPSGSTDTQYF
>TRBJ1-6|TRBV25-1|.|.|14
TGTGCCAGCAGGGACAACCTCTATAATTCACCCCTCCACTTT
CASRDNLYNSPLHF
>TRBJ1-2|TRBV6-5|.|.|13
TGTGCCAGCAGACTGCCCGGGAGTAGTGGCTACACCTTC
CASRLPGSSGYTF
>TRBJ2-7|TRBV30|.|TRBD2|16
TGTGCCTGGAGTTACACCGGACTAGCGCCCTCCTACGAGCAGTACTTC
CAWSYTGLAPSYEQYF
>TRBJ2-7|TRBV9|.|TRBD2|14
TGTGCCAGCAGCGTAGGGACTAGTACGGTCGAGCAGTACTTC
CASSVGTSTVEQYF
>TRBJ2-1|TRBV2|.|TRBD2|19
TGTGCCAGCAGTGAATTGGGACTAGCGGGGGGCAGATACAATAATGAGCAGTTCTTC
CASSELGLAGGRYNNEQFF
>TRBJ2-1|TRBV6-1|once|.|14
TGTGCCAGCAGTGAGTCCCAGGGCCGCAATGAGCAGTTCTTC
CASSESQGRNEQFF
>TRBJ1-2|TRBV28|.|TRBD1|13
TGTGCCAGCAGTACCGGGACAGGCCTCAATAATCGCTTC
CASSTGTGLNNRF
>TRBJ2-7|TRBV18|few|TRBD1|15
TGTGCCAGCTCACCACGGGTCGACAGGGGGCTCGAGCAGTACTTC
CASSPRVDRGLEQYF
>TRBJ1-1|TRBV19|medium-sized|.|16
TGTGCCAGTAGTATAGGGGCCGGACTGATTCTCACTGAAGCTTTCTTT
CASSIGAGLILTEAFF
>TRBJ1-4|TRBV11-2|.|.|15
TGTGCCAGCAGCGTAGTAACATCCACTAATGAAAAACTGTTTTTT
CASSVVTSTNEKLFF
>TRBJ1-2|TRBV30|.|TRBD1|11
TGTGCCTGGGGACAGGGGAATGGCTACACCTTC
CAWGQGNGYTF
>TRBJ2-7|TRBV27|.|TRBD2|13
TGTGCCAGCGGCTGGCGGGGGGGATACGAGCAGTACTTC
CASGWRGGYEQYF
>TRBJ1-1|TRBV29-1|.|.|12
TGCAGCGTTGAAGATCAGGAAGCTGAAGCTTTCTTT
CSVEDQEAEAFF
>TRBJ2-2|TRBV6-5|.|.|15
TGTGCCAGCAGTTACGTGGGGGGGCCCACCGGGGAGCTGTTTTTT
CASSYVGGPTGELFF
>TRBJ2-4|TRBV7-2|.|.|15
TGTGCCAGCAGCTCGTATGTTGTTTCCAAAAACATTCAGTACTTC
CASSSYVVSKNIQYF
>TRBJ2-7|TRBV4-2|once|.|15
TGTGCCAGCAGCCAAGATCGGGGAAGCTCCTACGAGCAGTACTTC
CASSQDRGSSYEQYF
>TRBJ1-1|TRBV5-1|.|.|14
TGCGCCAGCAGCCCCTACTCCACGGGCACTGAAGCTTTCTTT
CASSPYSTGTEAFF
>TRBJ2-3|TRBV29-1|.|.|14
TGCAGCGTAGGAGGACGCCAGATCACAGATACGCAGTATTTT
CSVGGRQITDTQYF